The clone carrying this T cell receptor beta chain was counted only a few times. The antigen is unknown. Constant-region reverse primers amplified full-length variable regions, followed by semi-nested Nested Universal Primer A PCR. MiXCR, applied by TCRdb to the 5' RACE reads, yields one record per CDR3 protein. The data contain more than 45,000 distinct CDR3 sequences, 28% of them singletons. Memory CD4+ T cells were sorted as CD4+CD45RO+CD25- cells. The J segment lost 1 base and the V segment lost 0 bases, leaving 7 bases of the junction unmatched. CDR3 size: 17 residues. Germline V gene lookup returns CDR1 LGHNA and CDR2 YNFKEQ. Study-wide results and caveats: The TCR gene usage of tumor memory CD4+ T cells clustered together with blood and lymph node memory CD4+ cells and with lymph node naive CD4+ cells.

This chain joins TRBV4-2 and TRBJ1-1, with 8 nucleotides matching TRBD1. This sequence was found in a female donor with breast cancer. The source material was tumor-infiltrating memory CD4+ T cells sorted from the breast tumor. Noted subset: memory CD4+ T cells, CD4+CD45RO+CD25-. The CDR3 DNA is TGTGCCAGCAGCCAAGATAAAAACCAGGGGGCGAACACTGAAGCTTTCTTT. It is translated as CASSQDKNQGANTEAFF.